What follows describes a single T cell receptor beta chain. In the original analysis: Counts of nucleated cells, estimated from reference gene primer amplification, were obtained. Data came from immunoSEQ multiplex PCR; TCRdb stores just in-frame clones and leaves some out. V, J and clone size derive from that table, while D and trimming were established from the DNA sequence. The sample consists of some 200,000 clones, 70% to 85% of them appearing once. V lost 9 bases, J lost 4 bases, and 15 bases lay in between. Per germline, CDR1 MDHEN and CDR2 SYDVKM. The CDR3 totals 13 residues. The data were obtained in a study of blood T cell repertoires in COVID-19. Study-wide background: The origin of the acute and convalescent COVID-19 samples was the United States, Italy and Spain. PBMCs, B-cell-depleted T cells, or T cells were the source of the cDNA or gDNA that made up the material.

The sequence was collected from a man aged 45-65 years with active or convalescent COVID-19. The specimen sequenced was peripheral blood. The chain carries TRBV28 and TRBJ1-2, with TRBD1 as a possible D gene (6 bases). This CDR3 is CASRGGLAYGYTF. In nucleotides, the CDR3 is TGTGCCAGTCGGGGGGGGCTTGCCTATGGCTACACCTTC.